These 4 T cell receptor beta chains share one sample of origin, sequenced in a study of read filtering for tumor transcriptome and immune sequencing. Molecular barcoded adaptors covering alpha/delta and beta/gamma chains were used on around 400 ng RNA. TCRdb passed the reads through MiXCR, listing each CDR3 protein once. The table includes 90,000 to 95,000 distinct CDR3 sequences, roughly 21% detected once. Input material: a population of CD138-negative cells sorted from bone marrow. These receptors all come from a donor at least 40 years old with multiple myeloma.

This clonotype was seen ten or more times. V gene TRBV28 combines with J gene TRBJ1-5, with D possibly being TRBD1 (6 bases). Trimming shortened V by 6 bases and J by 4 bases, and 13 bases separated the two germline ends. Germline CDR1 MDHEN, CDR2 SYDVKM. The CDR3 covers 14 residues. The CDR3 nucleotides are TGTGCCAGCAGCACAGGGTCCCCGAATCAGCCCCAGCATTTT. This encodes CASSTGSPNQPQHF.

This clonotype occurred many times. The chain carries TRBV6-6 and TRBJ2-7, with D unresolved. This CDR3 is 13 amino acids long. V was cut by 2 bases and J by 3 bases, with 8 bases left in between. Germline assignment: CDR1 MNHNY and CDR2 SVGAGI (reference sequence). CDR3 protein: CASSYNRVYEQYF. The DNA of the CDR3 is TGTGCCAGCAGTTACAACAGAGTCTACGAGCAGTACTTC.

The V and J genes are TRBV4-1 and TRBJ2-4, with D possibly matching TRBD1 (5 bases). Germline CDR1 MGHRA, CDR2 YSYEKL. The CDR3 consists of 12 residues. Trimming took off 5 bases at V and 9 bases at J, with 11 bases between the two ends. CDR3 DNA: TGCGCCAGCAGCTCATCAGGGTCCATTCAGTACTTC. Encoded protein: CASSSSGSIQYF.

The chain combines TRBV2 with TRBJ1-5; D remains ambiguous. This CDR3 contains 12 residues. Germline V gene data show CDR1 as SNHLY and CDR2 as FYNNEI. V was shortened by 1 base and J by 5 bases, with 3 bases between the two germline ends. The DNA for the CDR3 is TGTGCCAGCAGTGAAGGCTATCAGCCCCAGCATTTT. It encodes CASSEGYQPQHF.